This passage covers 8 T cell receptor beta chains from one sample sequenced in a study of T cells in Graves' hyperthyroidism and ophthalmopathy. RNA transcripts yielded amplified TCR beta CDR3 regions. The TCR CDR3 was amplified in a first-round RT-PCR using the HTBI primer set. TCRdb itself ran the multiplex PCR reads through MiXCR, one entry per CDR3 protein. Of approximately 570,000 distinct CDR3 sequences in the sample, 15% to 20% were seen once. Sequencing was performed on blood. The receptor set was obtained from a man aged 40-49 years with Graves' ophthalmopathy.

This clonotype was seen at least ten times. V and J are TRBV5-1 and TRBJ1-1, with TRBD1 identical over 8 bases. Germline CDR1 reads SGHRS; CDR2 reads YFSETQ. This CDR3 has 16 residues. The trim removed 0 bases at V and 6 bases at J, leaving 10 bases unmatched. CDR3 sequence reads: CASSLEPQGVVAEAFF. The CDR3 nucleotides are TGCGCCAGCAGCTTGGAGCCACAGGGGGTGGTCGCTGAAGCTTTCTTT.

The CDR3 DNA follows: TGCAGTGCTAAAAGCTACTCCTACGAGCAGTACTTC. It translates to CSAKSYSYEQYF. J is TRBJ2-7 and V is TRBV20-1; D remains unclear. This CDR3 comprises 12 residues. The germline V and J ends were trimmed by 4 bases and 0 bases, with 7 bases remaining between them. Germline lookup yields CDR1 DFQATT and CDR2 SNEGSKA (reference sequence).

This clonotype was counted at least ten times. This chain links TRBV2 with TRBJ2-5; tentatively, D is TRBD1 (5 bases). The CDR3 is 14 residues long. The V end was cut by 4 bases, the J end by 4 bases, with 13 bases between. CDR1 and CDR2 from the germline V gene are SNHLY and FYNNEI. The CDR3 loop is CASSVIGARETQYF. CDR3 DNA sequence: TGTGCCAGCAGTGTCATTGGGGCCCGAGAGACCCAGTACTTC. Full variable domain (rest looked up from reference TRBV2 and TRBJ2-5): EPEVTQTPSHQVTQMGQEVILRCVPISNHLYFYWYRQILGQKVEFLVSFYNNEISEKSEIFDDQFSVERPDGSNFTLKIRSTKLEDSAMYFCASSVIGARETQYFGPGTRLLVL.

A few counts support this clonotype. The V call is TRBV3-1, the J call TRBJ2-5, with TRBD2 as a possible D gene (5 bases). V was cut by 0 bases and J by 3 bases, with 17 bases left in between. This CDR3 contains 17 residues. CDR1 and CDR2 from the germline V gene are LGHDT and YNNKEL (reference sequence). The CDR3 sequence: CASSQDPAPGVEETQYF. The CDR3 DNA sequence: TGTGCCAGCAGCCAAGATCCGGCCCCCGGGGTAGAAGAGACCCAGTACTTC.

This clonotype has a handful of counts. Sequence at one end of the junction differs from germline and may be a read error. The rearrangement links TRBV30 to TRBJ2-3, with 9 bases fitting TRBD1. Germline V gene lookup returns CDR1 GTSNPN and CDR2 SVGIG (reference sequence). This CDR3 is 15 amino acids long. The CDR3 DNA is TGTGCCTGGAGCCCCGGGACAGGGCCCACAGATACGCGGTATTTT. Translated, it gives CAWSPGTGPTDTRYF. The full variable domain, with the rest looked up from reference TRBV30 and TRBJ2-3, is SQTIHQWPATLVQPVGSPLSLECTVEGTSNPNLYWYRQAAGRGLQLLFYSVGIGQISSEVPQNLSASRPQDRQFILSSKKLLLSDSGFYLCAWSPGTGPTDTRYFGPGTRLTVL.

A word on this clonotype: Since a much larger clone is just one base distant, this may be a read error. This sequence joins TRBV5-1 and TRBJ2-1; a weak D match, TRBD2 (5 bases). The CDR3 consists of 15 residues. Germline CDR1 reads SGHRS; CDR2 reads YFSETQ. V lost 3 bases and J 5 bases, leaving 15 bases between the germline ends. CDR3 residues: CASSYARVGNNEQFF. DNA of the CDR3: TGCGCCAGCAGCTACGCTAGGGTCGGGAACAATGAGCAGTTCTTC.

This clonotype turned up a few times. The V and J genes are TRBV5-1 and TRBJ1-1, with D uncertain. The ends were cut back, 2 bases at V and 4 bases at J, with 15 bases in the middle. Germline CDR1 SGHRS, CDR2 YFSETQ. The CDR3 spans 15 residues. This CDR3 reads CASSFSRATGTEAFF. The CDR3 bases are TGCGCCAGCAGCTTCTCCCGGGCTACGGGCACTGAAGCTTTCTTT.

This clonotype was counted only a few times. The rearrangement uses TRBV14 and TRBJ2-2; possible D gene TRBD1, 5 bases. Germline lookup yields CDR1 SGHDN and CDR2 FVKESK. This CDR3 has 14 amino acids. Trimming took off 3 bases at V and 7 bases at J, with 12 bases between the two ends. DNA for the CDR3: TGTGCCAGCAGCCAGGTGCTAACAGGCGGGGAGCTGTTTTTT. It specifies CASSQVLTGGELFF.